This T cell receptor beta chain was obtained from a study of early T cells in non-severe SARS-CoV-2 infection. In the study overall: Alpha and beta chains were unpaired, from unsorted whole-blood bulk RNA. Regarding the study as a whole: Matching results from VDJdb favored anti-spike CD8 responses, leaving private and CD4 specificities undetected.

This clonotype appeared a few times. Its antigen is as yet unknown. Unique molecular identifiers were added to individual cDNA molecules. TCRdb called the 5' RACE reads again in MiXCR, with one record for every CDR3 protein. This sample has tens of thousands of distinct CDR3 sequences, with about a tenth found just once. The CDR3 totals 13 residues. The ends were cut back, 5 bases at V and 7 bases at J, with 17 bases in the middle. Germline V gene lookup returns CDR1 DFQATT and CDR2 SNEGSKA (reference sequence). V usage is TRBV20-1 and J usage is TRBJ2-5; tentatively, D is TRBD2 (5 bases). This receptor was taken from an adult who was a healthcare worker with PCR-confirmed SARS-CoV-2 infection or an uninfected control (not recorded which). The sample comprised whole blood. CDR3 amino acids: CSAGGPPAGTQYF. In DNA form, the CDR3 reads TGCAGTGCTGGTGGCCCTCCTGCGGGGACCCAGTACTTC.